The rows below give T cell receptor beta chains drawn from one sample of a study of blood T cell repertoires in COVID-19. Only in-frame clones appear in the TCRdb table, and some are missing; sequencing was by immunoSEQ multiplex PCR. This table has fewer than 150,000 clones, around 84% appearing once. Sequencing was performed on peripheral blood. These TCRs come from a man in his forties with acute or convalescent COVID-19. The CDR3 runs from the conserved cysteine through the conserved F or W. Fields, in order: clone size, D gene, V gene, J gene, CDR3 DNA, CDR3 protein. A D gene is named only where the DNA matches it firmly. Not all rows give a size; the values are once, few, many and, for expanded clones, a class.

clone_size: few; d_call: .; v_call: TRBV6-5; j_call: TRBJ2-7; cdr3_nt: TGTGCCAGCAGTCCAGGGATTACCCACGAGCAGTACTTC; cdr3_aa: CASSPGITHEQYF
clone_size: once; d_call: TRBD1; v_call: TRBV5-6; j_call: TRBJ1-5; cdr3_nt: TGTGCCAGCAGCTTTGGGACAGGGGGCTCTCAGCCCCAGCATTTT; cdr3_aa: CASSFGTGGSQPQHF
clone_size: .; d_call: .; v_call: TRBV20-1; j_call: TRBJ1-4; cdr3_nt: TGCAGTGCACGATCAGGGTTAAAACTGTTTTTT; cdr3_aa: CSARSGLKLFF
clone_size: few; d_call: TRBD1; v_call: TRBV6-5; j_call: TRBJ1-2; cdr3_nt: TGTGCCAGCAGTCGGACAGGGGGATTTGAAGGCTACACCTTC; cdr3_aa: CASSRTGGFEGYTF
clone_size: .; d_call: .; v_call: TRBV15; j_call: TRBJ1-4; cdr3_nt: TGTGCCACCAGCGGAGATTATGCAACTAATGAAAAACTGTTTTTT; cdr3_aa: CATSGDYATNEKLFF
clone_size: .; d_call: TRBD1; v_call: TRBV7-9; j_call: TRBJ2-1; cdr3_nt: TGTGCCAGCAGCCTCACGACAGGGGAGGCCTACAATGAGCAGTTCTTC; cdr3_aa: CASSLTTGEAYNEQFF
clone_size: once; d_call: .; v_call: TRBV9; j_call: TRBJ1-2; cdr3_nt: TGTGCCAGCAGCGTAGGCGGGTCGGCTAACTATGGCTACACCTTC; cdr3_aa: CASSVGGSANYGYTF
clone_size: .; d_call: TRBD2; v_call: TRBV5-1; j_call: TRBJ2-7; cdr3_nt: TGCGCCAGCAGCTTGGGAGCGGGGGACTCCTACGAGCAGTACTTC; cdr3_aa: CASSLGAGDSYEQYF
clone_size: .; d_call: TRBD1; v_call: TRBV4-3; j_call: TRBJ2-7; cdr3_nt: TGCGCCAGCAGCCAAGATTCGGCAGGGGGCAACGAGCAGTACTTC; cdr3_aa: CASSQDSAGGNEQYF
clone_size: .; d_call: TRBD1; v_call: TRBV30; j_call: TRBJ2-7; cdr3_nt: TGTGCCTGGATGATGGACAGGGGGTTCGAGCAGTACTTC; cdr3_aa: CAWMMDRGFEQYF
clone_size: .; d_call: .; v_call: TRBV7-6; j_call: TRBJ2-1; cdr3_nt: TGTGCCAGCAGCTCAAACTCAGGATCTAATTACAATGAGCAGTTCTTC; cdr3_aa: CASSSNSGSNYNEQFF
clone_size: .; d_call: .; v_call: TRBV30; j_call: TRBJ2-3; cdr3_nt: TGTGCCTGGAGTGCCATCAGGGATACGCAGTATTTT; cdr3_aa: CAWSAIRDTQYF
clone_size: few; d_call: TRBD1; v_call: TRBV5-5; j_call: TRBJ1-6; cdr3_nt: TGTGCCAGCAGCAGGGGGGGACAGGGGGACTCACCCCTCCACTTT; cdr3_aa: CASSRGGQGDSPLHF
clone_size: .; d_call: TRBD1; v_call: TRBV6-5; j_call: TRBJ1-6; cdr3_nt: TGTGCCATTAAAGGTCCAGGGGGGTATTCACCCCTCCACTTT; cdr3_aa: CAIKGPGGYSPLHF
clone_size: .; d_call: TRBD2; v_call: TRBV7-2; j_call: TRBJ2-3; cdr3_nt: TGTGCCAGCAGCTTAGGACTAGCGGGGTCAGATACGCAGTATTTT; cdr3_aa: CASSLGLAGSDTQYF
clone_size: .; d_call: .; v_call: TRBV24-1; j_call: TRBJ2-1; cdr3_nt: TGTGCCACCAGTGACCCACTTTTCCACTACAATGAGCAGTTCTTC; cdr3_aa: CATSDPLFHYNEQFF
clone_size: .; d_call: TRBD2; v_call: TRBV4-1; j_call: TRBJ2-7; cdr3_nt: TGCGCCAGCAGCCAACCCGGACTAGCGGGGATCTACGAGCAGTACTTC; cdr3_aa: CASSQPGLAGIYEQYF
clone_size: .; d_call: TRBD2; v_call: TRBV7-9; j_call: TRBJ2-7; cdr3_nt: TGTGCCAGCAGCTTATACCGGGGGGGTCTTTCGCCCTACGAGCAGTACTTC; cdr3_aa: CASSLYRGGLSPYEQYF
clone_size: .; d_call: .; v_call: TRBV4-1; j_call: TRBJ1-6; cdr3_nt: TGCGCCAGCAGCCAAGGCGCGCCGACAGATTATAATTCACCCCTCCACTTT; cdr3_aa: CASSQGAPTDYNSPLHF
clone_size: .; d_call: TRBD1; v_call: TRBV27; j_call: TRBJ2-2; cdr3_nt: TGTGCCAGCTGGACAGGGGCGAACACCGGGGAGCTGTTTTTT; cdr3_aa: CASWTGANTGELFF
clone_size: .; d_call: .; v_call: TRBV29-1; j_call: TRBJ1-5; cdr3_nt: TGCAGCGCACTATCCGGCAATCAGCCCCAGCATTTT; cdr3_aa: CSALSGNQPQHF
clone_size: .; d_call: .; v_call: TRBV12-1; j_call: TRBJ2-7; cdr3_nt: TGTGCCAGCAGCTTACCGGACAGGGCCCCCTACGAGCAGTACTTC; cdr3_aa: CASSLPDRAPYEQYF
clone_size: .; d_call: TRBD2; v_call: TRBV24-1; j_call: TRBJ2-7; cdr3_nt: TGTGCCACCAGTGATCGGCTAGCGGGGGGGCCCCGCGAGCAGTACTTC; cdr3_aa: CATSDRLAGGPREQYF
clone_size: once; d_call: TRBD2; v_call: TRBV30; j_call: TRBJ2-1; cdr3_nt: TGTGCCTGCTCCCGGGAGGGACTAGCGGCATACAATGAGCAGTTCTTC; cdr3_aa: CACSREGLAAYNEQFF
clone_size: .; d_call: TRBD1; v_call: TRBV5-1; j_call: TRBJ2-3; cdr3_nt: TGCGCCAGCAATGATGGGACAGACACAGATACGCAGTATTTT; cdr3_aa: CASNDGTDTDTQYF
clone_size: .; d_call: .; v_call: TRBV7-9; j_call: TRBJ1-6; cdr3_nt: TGTGCCAGCAGCCCGAACAGGGCAGGATCACCCCTCCACTTT; cdr3_aa: CASSPNRAGSPLHF
clone_size: .; d_call: TRBD2; v_call: TRBV7-9; j_call: TRBJ2-3; cdr3_nt: TGTGCCAGCAGGTGGACTAGCGGGGGGCGGGCGGATACGCAGTATTTT; cdr3_aa: CASRWTSGGRADTQYF
clone_size: few; d_call: TRBD1; v_call: TRBV6-6; j_call: TRBJ1-1; cdr3_nt: TGTGCCAGCAGTCCGCTCAGGCAGGGGGTCATGAACACTGAAGCTTTCTTT; cdr3_aa: CASSPLRQGVMNTEAFF
clone_size: .; d_call: TRBD1; v_call: TRBV12-3/TRBV12-4; j_call: TRBJ2-2; cdr3_nt: TGTGCCAGCAGTCCCAGGGGGACCGGGGAGCTGTTTTTT; cdr3_aa: CASSPRGTGELFF
clone_size: .; d_call: .; v_call: TRBV24-1; j_call: TRBJ1-5; cdr3_nt: TGTGCCACCAGCCGCCAGGGCCCCAATCAGCCCCAGCATTTT; cdr3_aa: CATSRQGPNQPQHF
clone_size: .; d_call: .; v_call: TRBV5-4; j_call: TRBJ1-3; cdr3_nt: TGTGCCAGCAGCTTCGGTAACACCATATATTTT; cdr3_aa: CASSFGNTIYF
clone_size: .; d_call: .; v_call: TRBV24-1; j_call: TRBJ2-2; cdr3_nt: TGTGCCACCAGTGTCTCTGGGGGCTCCGGGGAGCTGTTTTTT; cdr3_aa: CATSVSGGSGELFF
clone_size: once; d_call: .; v_call: TRBV5-4; j_call: TRBJ2-1; cdr3_nt: TGTGCCAGCAGCTTGGCAGGGCTAAGCTCCTACAATGAGCAGTTCTTC; cdr3_aa: CASSLAGLSSYNEQFF
clone_size: .; d_call: .; v_call: TRBV2; j_call: TRBJ1-3; cdr3_nt: TGTGCCAGCAGCCTCGGACAAATCTCTGGAAACACCATATATTTT; cdr3_aa: CASSLGQISGNTIYF
clone_size: once; d_call: .; v_call: TRBV5-1; j_call: TRBJ1-4; cdr3_nt: TGCGCCAGCAGCTTGGCAGCAACTAATGAAAAACTGTTTTTT; cdr3_aa: CASSLAATNEKLFF
clone_size: once; d_call: .; v_call: TRBV29-1; j_call: TRBJ2-7; cdr3_nt: TGCAGCGCCTCCCTGGAGGAATTGGGTTACGAGCAGTACTTC; cdr3_aa: CSASLEELGYEQYF
clone_size: .; d_call: .; v_call: TRBV12-3/TRBV12-4; j_call: TRBJ1-1; cdr3_nt: TGTGCCAGCAGCCCAAGGGGTTCTGAAGCTTTCTTT; cdr3_aa: CASSPRGSEAFF
clone_size: .; d_call: TRBD2; v_call: TRBV29-1; j_call: TRBJ2-3; cdr3_nt: TGCAGCGTTGAAGGTACCGGGACTAGCGGGGGGGACACAGATACGCAGTATTTT; cdr3_aa: CSVEGTGTSGGDTDTQYF
clone_size: .; d_call: TRBD2; v_call: TRBV5-4; j_call: TRBJ2-2; cdr3_nt: TGTGCCAGCAGCTTCGGACTAGCGGGGGGCACCGGGGAGCTGTTTTTT; cdr3_aa: CASSFGLAGGTGELFF
clone_size: .; d_call: TRBD2; v_call: TRBV3-1/TRBV3-2; j_call: TRBJ2-2; cdr3_nt: TGTGCCAGCAGCCCCGGGAGGGTGAGCACCGGGGAGCTGTTTTTT; cdr3_aa: CASSPGRVSTGELFF
clone_size: .; d_call: .; v_call: TRBV5-1; j_call: TRBJ1-3; cdr3_nt: TGCGCCAGCAGCTTTTCTGAGGGAAACACCATATATTTT; cdr3_aa: CASSFSEGNTIYF
clone_size: .; d_call: .; v_call: TRBV7-9; j_call: TRBJ2-1; cdr3_nt: TGTGCCAGCAGCTCACCGGGACTCCTCATGTTACAGCAGTTCTTC; cdr3_aa: CASSSPGLLMLQQFF
clone_size: .; d_call: .; v_call: TRBV10-3; j_call: TRBJ2-7; cdr3_nt: TGTGCCATCAGTGAGTCTCTCGCAGTTATCTACGAGCAGTACTTC; cdr3_aa: CAISESLAVIYEQYF
clone_size: .; d_call: .; v_call: TRBV3-1/TRBV3-2; j_call: TRBJ2-7; cdr3_nt: TGTGCCAGCAGCCATGGGCACAACGAGCAGTACTTC; cdr3_aa: CASSHGHNEQYF
clone_size: .; d_call: TRBD2; v_call: TRBV12-5; j_call: TRBJ2-3; cdr3_nt: TGTGCTAGTGGTTTGGTATCGGGGGGGCGTAAAGATACGCAGTATTTT; cdr3_aa: CASGLVSGGRKDTQYF